This T cell receptor beta chain was sequenced for a study of blood T cell repertoires in COVID-19. Across the whole study: The United States, Italy and Spain supplied acute and convalescent COVID-19 samples. In each case, the material was cDNA or gDNA derived from T cells, B-cell-depleted T cells, or PBMCs.

Source study methods: Estimates of nucleated cell counts were drawn from the amplification of reference gene primers. Some clones are missing from TCRdb's copy, which holds only in-frame ones; the method was immunoSEQ multiplex PCR. V, J and clone size are taken as reported in that table, and D and trimming were inferred from the DNA itself. The sample has about 89,000 clones, more than 65% seen once. V shed 5 bases and J 5 bases; nucleotides not matched to a gene: 8. CDR1 and CDR2 from the germline V gene are SGHAT and FQDESV (reference sequence). CDR3 length equals 16 residues. Source material: peripheral blood. This TCR was sampled from a woman aged 80 or over with acute or convalescent COVID-19. The chain employs TRBV11-1 and TRBJ2-5; TRBD2 agrees at 13 bases. The CDR3 sequence is CASSPRTSGGGETQYF. As DNA, the CDR3 is TGTGCCAGCAGCCCGCGGACTAGCGGGGGCGGGGAGACCCAGTACTTC. Full variable domain (rest looked up from reference TRBV11-1 and TRBJ2-5): EAEVAQSPRYKITEKSQAVAFWCDPISGHATLYWYRQILGQGPELLVQFQDESVVDDSQLPKDRFSAERLKGVDSTLKIQPAELGDSAMYLCASSPRTSGGGETQYFGPGTRLLVL.